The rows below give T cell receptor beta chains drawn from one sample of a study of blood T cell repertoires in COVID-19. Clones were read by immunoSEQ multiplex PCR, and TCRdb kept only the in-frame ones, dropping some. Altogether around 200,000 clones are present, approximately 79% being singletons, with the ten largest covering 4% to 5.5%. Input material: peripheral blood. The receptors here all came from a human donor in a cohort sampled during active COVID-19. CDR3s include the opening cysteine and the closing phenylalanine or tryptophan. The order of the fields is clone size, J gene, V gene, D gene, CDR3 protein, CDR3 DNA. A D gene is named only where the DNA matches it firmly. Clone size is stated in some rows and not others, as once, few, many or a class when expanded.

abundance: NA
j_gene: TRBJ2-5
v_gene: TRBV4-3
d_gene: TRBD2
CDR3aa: CASSQGSTSGSFETQYF
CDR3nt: TGCGCCAGCAGCCAAGGGTCAACTAGCGGGAGTTTCGAGACCCAGTACTTC

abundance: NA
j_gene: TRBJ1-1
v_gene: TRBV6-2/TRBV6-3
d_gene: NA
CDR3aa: CASSYSTGNTEAFF
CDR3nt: TGTGCCAGCAGTTACTCGACGGGGAACACTGAAGCTTTCTTT

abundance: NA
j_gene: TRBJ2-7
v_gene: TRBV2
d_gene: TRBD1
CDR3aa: CASLETGINEQYF
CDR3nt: TGTGCCAGCCTAGAGACAGGGATAAACGAGCAGTACTTC

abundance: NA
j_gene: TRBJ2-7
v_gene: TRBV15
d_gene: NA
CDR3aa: CATSRDSRGTNEQYF
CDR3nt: TGTGCCACCAGCAGAGATTCTCGGGGAACCAACGAGCAGTACTTC

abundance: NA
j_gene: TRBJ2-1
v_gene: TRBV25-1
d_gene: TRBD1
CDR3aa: CASSGQGSYNEQFF
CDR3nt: TGTGCCAGCAGTGGACAGGGGTCCTACAATGAGCAGTTCTTC

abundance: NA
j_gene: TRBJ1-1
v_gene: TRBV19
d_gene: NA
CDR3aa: CASSILGTPNTEAFF
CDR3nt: TGTGCCAGTAGTATACTCGGGACACCGAACACTGAAGCTTTCTTT

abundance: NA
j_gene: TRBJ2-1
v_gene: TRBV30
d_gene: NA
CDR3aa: CAWSRGLANEQFF
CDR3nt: TGTGCCTGGTCACGAGGATTAGCAAATGAGCAGTTCTTC

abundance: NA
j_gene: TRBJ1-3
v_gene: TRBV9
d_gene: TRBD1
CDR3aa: CASSDHQGAGNTIYF
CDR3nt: TGTGCCAGCAGCGATCACCAGGGGGCTGGAAACACCATATATTTT

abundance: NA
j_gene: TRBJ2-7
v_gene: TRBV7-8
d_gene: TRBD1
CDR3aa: CASRPRGLGHEQYF
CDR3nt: TGTGCCAGCAGGCCCAGGGGGCTGGGCCACGAGCAGTACTTC

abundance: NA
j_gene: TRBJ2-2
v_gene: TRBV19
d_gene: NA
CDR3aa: CASSTQGGGTGELFF
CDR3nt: TGTGCCAGTAGTACCCAGGGAGGAGGCACCGGGGAGCTGTTTTTT

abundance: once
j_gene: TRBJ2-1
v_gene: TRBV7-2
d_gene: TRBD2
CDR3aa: CASSSGTSGRDPYNEQFF
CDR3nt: TGTGCCAGCAGCTCCGGGACTAGCGGGAGGGACCCCTACAATGAGCAGTTCTTC

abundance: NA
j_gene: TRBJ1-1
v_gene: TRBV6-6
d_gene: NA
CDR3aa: CASSQQGTNTEAFF
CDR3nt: TGTGCCAGCAGTCAACAGGGTACGAACACTGAAGCTTTCTTT

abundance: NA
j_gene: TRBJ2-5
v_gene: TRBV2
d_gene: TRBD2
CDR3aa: CASSGVSGRGGETQYF
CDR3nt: TGTGCCAGCAGTGGGGTTAGCGGGAGGGGGGGAGAGACCCAGTACTTC

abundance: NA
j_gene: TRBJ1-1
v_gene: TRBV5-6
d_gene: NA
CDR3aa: CASSSQREAFF
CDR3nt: TGTGCCAGCAGCTCACAGAGAGAAGCTTTCTTT

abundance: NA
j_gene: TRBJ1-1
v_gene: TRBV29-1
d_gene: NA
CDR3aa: CSVEGRMNTEAFF
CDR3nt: TGCAGCGTTGAGGGCAGGATGAACACTGAAGCTTTCTTT

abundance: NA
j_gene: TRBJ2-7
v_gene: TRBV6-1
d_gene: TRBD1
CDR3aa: CASSENDRDEQYF
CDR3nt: TGTGCCAGCAGTGAAAACGACAGGGACGAGCAGTACTTC

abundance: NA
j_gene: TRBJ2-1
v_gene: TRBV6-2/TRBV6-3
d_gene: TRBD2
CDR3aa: CASRPRLAKTYNEQFF
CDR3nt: TGTGCCAGCAGACCTAGACTAGCGAAGACCTACAATGAGCAGTTCTTC

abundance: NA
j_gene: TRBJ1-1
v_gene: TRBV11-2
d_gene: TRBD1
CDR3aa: CASSLGQTIMNTEAFF
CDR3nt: TGTGCCAGCAGCTTGGGACAGACAATTATGAACACTGAAGCTTTCTTT

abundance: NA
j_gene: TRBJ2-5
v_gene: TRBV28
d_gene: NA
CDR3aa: CASSLPLETQYF
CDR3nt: TGTGCCAGCAGTTTACCTCTAGAGACCCAGTACTTC

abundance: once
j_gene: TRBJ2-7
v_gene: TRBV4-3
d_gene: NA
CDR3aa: CASSHSGSSYEQYF
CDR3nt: TGCGCCAGCAGCCATTCCGGGTCCTCCTACGAGCAGTACTTC

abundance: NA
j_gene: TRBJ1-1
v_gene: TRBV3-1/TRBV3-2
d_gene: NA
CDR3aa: CASSPYREVRTEAFF
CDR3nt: TGTGCCAGCAGCCCCTACAGGGAAGTACGGACTGAAGCTTTCTTT

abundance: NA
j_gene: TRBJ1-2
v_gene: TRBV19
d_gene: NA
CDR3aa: CASTGVYGYTF
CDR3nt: TGTGCCAGTACAGGGGTCTATGGCTACACCTTC

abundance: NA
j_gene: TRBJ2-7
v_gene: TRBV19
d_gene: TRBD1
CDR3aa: CASSIGGTGAYEQYF
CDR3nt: TGTGCCAGTAGTATAGGAGGGACAGGAGCCTACGAGCAGTACTTC

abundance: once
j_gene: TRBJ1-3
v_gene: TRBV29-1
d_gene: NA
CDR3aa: CSGTLSGNTIYF
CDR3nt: TGCAGCGGGACTCTATCTGGAAACACCATATATTTT

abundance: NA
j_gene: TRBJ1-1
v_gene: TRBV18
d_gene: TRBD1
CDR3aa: CASSPGTGGSNTEAFF
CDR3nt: TGTGCCAGCTCACCAGGGACAGGGGGCTCGAACACTGAAGCTTTCTTT